This TCR beta chain was captured by sequencing in a study of T cells after yellow fever vaccination. Notes on the study in general: Peaking faster, on day 5 versus 15, the secondary response was nonetheless weaker.

TCRdb re-called the 5' RACE reads with MiXCR, one entry per CDR3 protein. The data show 310,000 or so distinct CDR3 sequences, less than 4.5% seen once. A few counts support this clonotype. The antigen remains undetermined. The receptor was isolated from a man aged 18 to 35 who received the YFV17D yellow fever vaccine. The sample here was PBMCs, taken on the day of the yellow fever booster vaccination.

The CDR3 reads CASSYFLGDNEQFF. CDR3 nucleotide sequence: TGTGCCAGCAGTTACTTTCTAGGGGACAATGAGCAGTTCTTC. The rearrangement uses TRBV6-6 and TRBJ2-1; D is perhaps TRBD1 (5 bases). The CDR3 covers 14 residues. Germline CDR1 is MNHNY and CDR2 is SVGAGI (reference sequence). Trimming left V 1 base short and J 5 bases short, with 9 bases between.